This T cell receptor (beta chain) was captured by sequencing in a study of early T cells in non-severe SARS-CoV-2 infection. There are a few counts of this clonotype. The antigen is not known. Attached unique molecular identifiers marked individual cDNA molecules. From the 5' RACE reads, TCRdb called clonotypes with MiXCR, one entry per CDR3 protein. The table records about 62,000 distinct CDR3 sequences, approximately 10% of them present only once. Overall study findings and caveats: Comparison of clonotypes with VDJdb favored anti-spike CD8 responses while missing private and CD4 specificities.

Germline V gene sequence: CDR1 ENHRY, CDR2 SYGVKD. Trimming cost V 10 bases and J 4 bases; bases outside gene matches: 2. The CDR3 runs 11 residues. The chain couples TRBV10-3 to TRBJ2-5, with 8 bases matching TRBD1. The sequenced sample was whole blood. This receptor was obtained from an adult who was a healthcare worker with PCR-confirmed SARS-CoV-2 infection or an uninfected control (not recorded which). DNA of the CDR3: TGTGCCACCGGACAGGGAGAGACCCAGTACTTC. Protein: CATGQGETQYF.